The clone carrying this TCR beta chain was found many times. This specimen comes from a study of T-cell reconstitution after alpha-beta-depleted transplantation in children. Per the germline V gene, CDR1 is SGHRS and CDR2 is YFSETQ. The CDR3 covers 14 residues. V was pared by 0 bases and J by 6 bases, with 11 bases between. As it was prepared, the TCRbeta library received unique molecular identifiers. MiXCR was run by TCRdb on the PCR reads, yielding one entry per CDR3 protein. This table has 700,000 or so distinct CDR3 sequences, around 13% appearing once. Sequencing was performed on PBMCs, taken before TCRalphabeta/CD19-depleted stem cell transplant. This clonotype originated in a girl aged 2-10 years with congenital amegakaryocytic thrombocytopenia, due to receive a stem cell transplant. The V and J genes are TRBV5-1 and TRBJ2-3, with no clear D. The CDR3 region is CASSLGSPADTQYF. CDR3 in DNA: TGCGCCAGCAGCTTGGGAAGTCCCGCTGATACGCAGTATTTT.